The 3 T cell receptor beta chains below were found in one sample sequenced in a study of Ad26.COV2.S vaccination and SARS-CoV-2 variants. Using immunoSEQ multiplex PCR, the repertoire was profiled, and TCRdb retains in-frame clones only, with some absent. This table has about 400,000 clones, 89% appearing once. Documented treatment: roughly 18 received Ad26.COV2.S at low or high dose, single or two shots; about 5 received placebo; per-sample allocation not given. Samples came from day 63 after the first vaccine or placebo injection. Source: peripheral blood, taken in a trial of Ad26.COV2.S vaccine versus placebo. These receptors were obtained from a person aged 18 to 59 who received the Ad26.COV2.S COVID-19 vaccine or a placebo.

The chain joins TRBV10-3 to TRBJ1-2, with D possibly TRBD1 on 5 matching bases. Germline CDR1 ENHRY, CDR2 SYGVKD. V lost 0 bases, J lost 8 bases, and 16 bases lay in between. This CDR3 region has 15 residues. The CDR3: CAISESNRPSGGYTF. The CDR3 DNA is TGTGCCATCAGTGAGTCGAACAGGCCCTCAGGGGGCTACACCTTC.

J is TRBJ2-7 and V is TRBV7-8; 7 nucleotides agree with TRBD1. CDR1 and CDR2 (germline): SGHVS, FQNEAQ. This CDR3 region has 16 residues. With 4 bases clipped from V and 3 bases from J, the junction kept 12 bases outside the gene matches. CDR3 coding DNA: TGTGCCAGCAGCTCTAAGCAGGGACAGTCAATCTACGAGCAGTACTTC. Protein sequence: CASSSKQGQSIYEQYF.

The gene calls are TRBV27 and TRBJ1-6; 7 bases match TRBD1. The CDR3 totals 14 residues. The germline V gene encodes CDR1 MNHEY and CDR2 SMNVEV (reference sequence). V trimming: 3 bases; J trimming: 8 bases; junction bases outside the gene matches: 4. The CDR3 sequence: CASSFRQGYSPLHF. CDR3 nucleotide sequence: TGTGCCAGCAGTTTTCGACAGGGTTATTCACCCCTCCACTTT.